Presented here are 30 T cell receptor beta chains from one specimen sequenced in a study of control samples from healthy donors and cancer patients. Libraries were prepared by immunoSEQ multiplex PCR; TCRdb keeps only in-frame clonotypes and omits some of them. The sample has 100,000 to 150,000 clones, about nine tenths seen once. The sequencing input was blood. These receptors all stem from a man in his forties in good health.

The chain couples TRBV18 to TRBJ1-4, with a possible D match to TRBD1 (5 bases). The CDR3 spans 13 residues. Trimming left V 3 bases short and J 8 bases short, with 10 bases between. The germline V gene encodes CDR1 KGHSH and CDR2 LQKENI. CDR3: CASSPSQGEKLFF. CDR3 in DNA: TGTGCCAGCTCACCGAGTCAGGGAGAAAAACTGTTTTTT.

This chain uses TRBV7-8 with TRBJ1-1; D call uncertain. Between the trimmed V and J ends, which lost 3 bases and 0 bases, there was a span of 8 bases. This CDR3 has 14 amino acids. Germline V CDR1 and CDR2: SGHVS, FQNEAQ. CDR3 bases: TGTGCCAGCAGCTTCCAGGTTTTGAACACTGAAGCTTTCTTT. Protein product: CASSFQVLNTEAFF.

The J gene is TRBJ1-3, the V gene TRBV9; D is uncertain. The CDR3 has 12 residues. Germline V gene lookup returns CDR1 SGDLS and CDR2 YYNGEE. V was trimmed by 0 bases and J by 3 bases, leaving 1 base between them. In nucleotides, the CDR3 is TGTGCCAGCAGCGTAGTTGGAAACACCATATATTTT. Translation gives CASSVVGNTIYF. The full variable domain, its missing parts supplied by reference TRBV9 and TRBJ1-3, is DSGVTQTPKHLITATGQRVTLRCSPRSGDLSVYWYQQSLDQGLQFLIQYYNGEERAKGNILERFSAQQFPDLHSELNLSSLELGDSALYFCASSVVGNTIYFGEGSWLTVV.

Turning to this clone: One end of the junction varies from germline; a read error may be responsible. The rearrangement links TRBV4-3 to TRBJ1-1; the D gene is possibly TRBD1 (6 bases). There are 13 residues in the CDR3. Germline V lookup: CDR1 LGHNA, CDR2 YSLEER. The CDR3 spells CASSQDPRQGPQF. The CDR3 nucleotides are TGCGCCAGCAGCCAAGATCCCCGGCAGGGGCCGCAGTTT.

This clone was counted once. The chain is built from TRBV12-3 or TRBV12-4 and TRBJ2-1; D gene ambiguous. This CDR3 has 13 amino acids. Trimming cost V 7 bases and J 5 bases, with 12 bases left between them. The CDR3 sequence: CASNWFGDNEQFF. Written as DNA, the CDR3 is TGTGCCAGCAATTGGTTTGGTGACAATGAGCAGTTCTTC.

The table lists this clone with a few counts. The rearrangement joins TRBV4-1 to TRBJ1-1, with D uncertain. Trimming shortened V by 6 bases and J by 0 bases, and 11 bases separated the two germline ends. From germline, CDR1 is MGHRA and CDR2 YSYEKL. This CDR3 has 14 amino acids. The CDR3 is CASRGRTMNTEAFF. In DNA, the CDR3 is TGCGCCAGCAGGGGCCGAACTATGAACACTGAAGCTTTCTTT.

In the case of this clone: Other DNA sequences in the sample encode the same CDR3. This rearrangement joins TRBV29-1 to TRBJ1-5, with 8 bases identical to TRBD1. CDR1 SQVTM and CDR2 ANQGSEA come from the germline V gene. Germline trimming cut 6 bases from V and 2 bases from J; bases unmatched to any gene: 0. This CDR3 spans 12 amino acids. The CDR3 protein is CSVGQGNQPQHF. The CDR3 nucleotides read TGCAGCGTGGGACAGGGCAATCAGCCCCAGCATTTT.

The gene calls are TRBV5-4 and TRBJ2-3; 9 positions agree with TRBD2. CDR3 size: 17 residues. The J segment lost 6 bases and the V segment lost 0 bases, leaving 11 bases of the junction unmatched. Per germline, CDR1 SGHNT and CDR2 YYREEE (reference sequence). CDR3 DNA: TGTGCCAGCAGCTTGGATGGCGGGGGGGCCGCGATGGATACGCAGTATTTT. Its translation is CASSLDGGGAAMDTQYF.

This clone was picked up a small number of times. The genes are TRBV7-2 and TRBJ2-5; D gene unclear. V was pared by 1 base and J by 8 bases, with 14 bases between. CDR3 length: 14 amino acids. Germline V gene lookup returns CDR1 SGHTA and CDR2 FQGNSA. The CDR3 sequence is CASSLVLGFGTQYF. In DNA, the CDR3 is TGTGCCAGCAGCTTAGTATTAGGGTTTGGTACCCAGTACTTC.

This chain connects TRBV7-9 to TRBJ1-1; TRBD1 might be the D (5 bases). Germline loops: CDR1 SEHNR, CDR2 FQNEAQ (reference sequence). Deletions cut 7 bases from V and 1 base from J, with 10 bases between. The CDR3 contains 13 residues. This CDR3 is CASNKQENTEAFF. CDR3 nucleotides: TGTGCCAGCAACAAACAGGAGAACACTGAAGCTTTCTTT.

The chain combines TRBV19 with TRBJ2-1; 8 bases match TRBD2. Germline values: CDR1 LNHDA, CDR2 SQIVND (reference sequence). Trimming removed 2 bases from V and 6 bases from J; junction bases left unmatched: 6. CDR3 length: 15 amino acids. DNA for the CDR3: TGTGCCAGTAGTATACAGGCGGGGGGCCTCAATGAGCAGTTCTTC. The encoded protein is CASSIQAGGLNEQFF.

CDR3 bases: TGTGCCAGCAGACCTACAGGTTCCAACTATGGCTACACCTTC. The encoded protein is CASRPTGSNYGYTF. This chain joins TRBV6-5 and TRBJ1-2; TRBD1 might be the D (5 bases). There are 14 residues in the CDR3. V dropped 6 bases and J dropped 2 bases, with 13 bases sitting between them. Germline CDR1 is MNHEY and CDR2 is SVGAGI.

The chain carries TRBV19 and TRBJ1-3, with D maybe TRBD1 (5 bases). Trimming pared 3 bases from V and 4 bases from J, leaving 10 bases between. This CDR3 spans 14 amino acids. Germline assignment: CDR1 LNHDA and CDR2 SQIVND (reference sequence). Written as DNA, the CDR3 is TGTGCCAGTAGTATCAAGGGGTCCGGAAACACCATATATTTT. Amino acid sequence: CASSIKGSGNTIYF.

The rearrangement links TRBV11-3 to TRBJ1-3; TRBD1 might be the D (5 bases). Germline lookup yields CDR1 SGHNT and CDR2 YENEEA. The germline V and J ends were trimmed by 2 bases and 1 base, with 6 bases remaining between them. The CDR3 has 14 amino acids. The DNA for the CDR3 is TGTGCCAGCAGCTTATCAGGGTCTGGAAACACCATATATTTT. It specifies CASSLSGSGNTIYF.

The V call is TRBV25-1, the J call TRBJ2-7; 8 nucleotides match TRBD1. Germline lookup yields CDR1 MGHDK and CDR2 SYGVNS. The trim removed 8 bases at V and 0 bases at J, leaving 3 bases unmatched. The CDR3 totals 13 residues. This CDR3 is CASGDRSSYEQYF. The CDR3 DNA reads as TGTGCCAGCGGGGACAGGAGCTCCTACGAGCAGTACTTC.

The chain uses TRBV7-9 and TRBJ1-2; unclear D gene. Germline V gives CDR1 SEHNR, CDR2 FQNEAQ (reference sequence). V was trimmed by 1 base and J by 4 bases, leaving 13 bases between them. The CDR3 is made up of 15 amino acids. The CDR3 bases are TGTGCCAGCAGCTTAGGCGTGAGCTCGGGCTATGGCTACACCTTC. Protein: CASSLGVSSGYGYTF.

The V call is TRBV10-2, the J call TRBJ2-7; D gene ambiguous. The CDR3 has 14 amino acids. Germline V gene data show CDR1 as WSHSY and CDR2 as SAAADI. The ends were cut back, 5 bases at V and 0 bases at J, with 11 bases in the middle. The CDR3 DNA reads TGCGCCAGCAGTTTAGCCAGGAGCTCCTACGAGCAGTACTTC. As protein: CASSLARSSYEQYF.

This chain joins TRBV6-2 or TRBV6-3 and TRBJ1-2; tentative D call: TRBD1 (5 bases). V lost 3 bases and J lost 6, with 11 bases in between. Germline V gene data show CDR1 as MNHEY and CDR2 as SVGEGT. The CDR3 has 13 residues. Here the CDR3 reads CASSYRGEDGYTF. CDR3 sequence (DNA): TGTGCCAGCAGTTATCGAGGGGAGGATGGCTACACCTTC.

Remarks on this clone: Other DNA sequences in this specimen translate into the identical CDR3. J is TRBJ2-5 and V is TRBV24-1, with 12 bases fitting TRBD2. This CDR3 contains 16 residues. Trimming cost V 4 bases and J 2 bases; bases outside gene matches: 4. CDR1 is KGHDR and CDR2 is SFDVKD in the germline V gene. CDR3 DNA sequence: TGTGCCACCAGTGACCTACTAGCGGGGGGACAAGAGACCCAGTACTTC. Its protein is CATSDLLAGGQETQYF.

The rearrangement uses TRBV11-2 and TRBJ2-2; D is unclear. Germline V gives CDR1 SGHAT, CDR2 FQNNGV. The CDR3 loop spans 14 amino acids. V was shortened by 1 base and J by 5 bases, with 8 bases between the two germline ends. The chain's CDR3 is CASSLVLETGELFF. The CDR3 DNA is TGTGCCAGCAGCTTAGTGTTGGAAACCGGGGAGCTGTTTTTT.

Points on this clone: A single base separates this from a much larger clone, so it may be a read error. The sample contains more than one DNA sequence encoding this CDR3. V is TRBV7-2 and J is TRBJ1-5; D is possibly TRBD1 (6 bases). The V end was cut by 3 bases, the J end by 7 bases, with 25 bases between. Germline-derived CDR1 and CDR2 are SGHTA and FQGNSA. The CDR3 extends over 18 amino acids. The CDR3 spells CASSFAIGGGSWGQPQHF. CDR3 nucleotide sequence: TGTGCCAGCAGCTTCGCGATAGGGGGGGGCTCCTGGGGGCAGCCCCAGCATTTT.

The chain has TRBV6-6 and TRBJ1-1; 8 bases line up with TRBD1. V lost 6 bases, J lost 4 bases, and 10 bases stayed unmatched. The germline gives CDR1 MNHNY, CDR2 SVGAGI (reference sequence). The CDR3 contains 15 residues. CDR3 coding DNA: TGTGCCAGCAGAGACACCGGGACAGGAGTCACTGAAGCTTTCTTT. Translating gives CASRDTGTGVTEAFF.

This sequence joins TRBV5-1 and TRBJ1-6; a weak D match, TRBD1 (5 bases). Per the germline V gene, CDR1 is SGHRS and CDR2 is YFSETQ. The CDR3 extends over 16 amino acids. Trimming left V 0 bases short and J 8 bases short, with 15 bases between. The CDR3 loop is CASSLAEGFNYSPLHF. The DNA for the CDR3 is TGCGCCAGCAGCTTGGCCGAGGGGTTCAACTATTCACCCCTCCACTTT.

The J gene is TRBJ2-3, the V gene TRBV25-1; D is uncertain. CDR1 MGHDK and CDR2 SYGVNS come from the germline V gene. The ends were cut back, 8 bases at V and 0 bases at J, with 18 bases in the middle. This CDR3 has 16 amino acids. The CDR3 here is CASSPAEPTSTDTQYF. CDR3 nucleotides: TGTGCCAGCTCACCTGCCGAACCCACTAGCACAGATACGCAGTATTTT.

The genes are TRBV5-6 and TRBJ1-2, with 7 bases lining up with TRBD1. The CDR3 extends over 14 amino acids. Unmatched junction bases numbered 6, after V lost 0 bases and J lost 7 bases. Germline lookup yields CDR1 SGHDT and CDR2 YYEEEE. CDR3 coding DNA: TGTGCCAGCAGCTTGGAAGGCAGGGGGTCTGGCTACACCTTC. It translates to CASSLEGRGSGYTF. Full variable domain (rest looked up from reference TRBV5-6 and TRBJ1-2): DAGVTQSPTHLIKTRGQQVTLRCSPKSGHDTVSWYQQALGQGPQFIFQYYEEEERQRGNFPDRFSGHQFPNYSSELNVNALLLGDSALYLCASSLEGRGSGYTFGSGTRLTVV.

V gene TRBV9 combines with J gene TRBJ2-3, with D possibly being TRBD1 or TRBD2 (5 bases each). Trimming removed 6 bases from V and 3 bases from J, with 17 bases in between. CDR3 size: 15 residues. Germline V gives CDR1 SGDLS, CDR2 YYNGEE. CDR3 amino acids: CASTGTGLPTDTQYF. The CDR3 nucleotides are TGTGCCAGCACCGGGACCGGGCTACCAACAGATACGCAGTATTTT.

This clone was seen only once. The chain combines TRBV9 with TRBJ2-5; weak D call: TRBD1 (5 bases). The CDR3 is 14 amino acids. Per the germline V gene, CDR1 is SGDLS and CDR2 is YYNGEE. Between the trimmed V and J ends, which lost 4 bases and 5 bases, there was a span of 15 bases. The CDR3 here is CASSTRQSSETQYF. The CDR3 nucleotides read TGTGCCAGCAGCACCCGACAGTCTTCCGAGACCCAGTACTTC. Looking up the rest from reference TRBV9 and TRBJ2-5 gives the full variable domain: DSGVTQTPKHLITATGQRVTLRCSPRSGDLSVYWYQQSLDQGLQFLIQYYNGEERAKGNILERFSAQQFPDLHSELNLSSLELGDSALYFCASSTRQSSETQYFGPGTRLLVL.

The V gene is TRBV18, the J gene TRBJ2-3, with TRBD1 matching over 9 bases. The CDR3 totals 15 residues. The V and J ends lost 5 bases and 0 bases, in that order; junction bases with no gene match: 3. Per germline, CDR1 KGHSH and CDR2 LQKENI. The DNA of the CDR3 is TGTGCCAGCTCAGTACAGGGGGCTAGCACAGATACGCAGTATTTT. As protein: CASSVQGASTDTQYF.

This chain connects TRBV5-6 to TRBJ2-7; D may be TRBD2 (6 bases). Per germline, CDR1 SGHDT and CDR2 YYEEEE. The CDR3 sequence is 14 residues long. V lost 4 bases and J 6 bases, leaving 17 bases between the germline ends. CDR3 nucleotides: TGTGCCAGCAGCCCCGGGGGTCGGTTTAGCGAGCAGTACTTC. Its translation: CASSPGGRFSEQYF. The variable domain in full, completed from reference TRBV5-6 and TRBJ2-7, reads DAGVTQSPTHLIKTRGQQVTLRCSPKSGHDTVSWYQQALGQGPQFIFQYYEEEERQRGNFPDRFSGHQFPNYSSELNVNALLLGDSALYLCASSPGGRFSEQYFGPGTRLTVT.

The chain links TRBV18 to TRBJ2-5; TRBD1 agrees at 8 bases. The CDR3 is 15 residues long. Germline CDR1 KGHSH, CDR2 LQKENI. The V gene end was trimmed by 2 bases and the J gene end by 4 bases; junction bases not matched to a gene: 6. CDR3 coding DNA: TGTGCCAGCTCACCAACGGCCAGGGGGCTAGAGACCCAGTACTTC. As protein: CASSPTARGLETQYF.